Presented here are 20 T cell receptor beta chains from one specimen sequenced in a study of cytomegalovirus exposure and HLA in healthy donors. The PCR had 60 Vbeta and 13 Jbeta primers. Generated by immunoSEQ multiplex PCR, the TCRdb table keeps only in-frame clones and is missing some. Its table records about 200,000 clones. The sequencing sample was made of PBMCs. These receptor sequences come from a girl aged 2-15 years in good health and CMV-seropositive.

The CDR3, as DNA: TGTGCCAGCAGTGTGAGCGCCTCCTACGAGCAGTACTTC. It yields the protein CASSVSASYEQYF. The V call is TRBV2, the J call TRBJ2-7; D remains ambiguous. This CDR3 has 13 residues. Germline V gene data show CDR1 as SNHLY and CDR2 as FYNNEI. V lost 4 bases and J lost 0, with 7 bases in between.

V usage is TRBV2 and J usage is TRBJ2-3; TRBD2 matches 8 bases. The V and J ends lost 1 base and 2 bases, in that order; junction bases with no gene match: 8. The CDR3 contains 17 residues. Germline CDR1 reads SNHLY; CDR2 reads FYNNEI. CDR3 amino acids: CASSEGISGKSTDTQYF. CDR3 coding DNA: TGTGCCAGCAGTGAAGGGATTAGCGGGAAGTCCACAGATACGCAGTATTTT. Variable domain in full (rest from reference TRBV2 and TRBJ2-3): EPEVTQTPSHQVTQMGQEVILRCVPISNHLYFYWYRQILGQKVEFLVSFYNNEISEKSEIFDDQFSVERPDGSNFTLKIRSTKLEDSAMYFCASSEGISGKSTDTQYFGPGTRLTVL.

The chain links TRBV16 to TRBJ1-1, with a tentative D call TRBD1 (6 bases). Deletions cut 3 bases from V and 1 base from J, with 12 bases between. From germline, CDR1 is KGHSY and CDR2 FQNENV. The CDR3 is 15 amino acids. The CDR3 region is CASSQWDTENTEAFF. The CDR3 DNA is TGTGCCAGCAGCCAGTGGGACACCGAGAACACTGAAGCTTTCTTT.

The chain couples TRBV30 to TRBJ2-7; the D is unclear. Germline lookup yields CDR1 GTSNPN and CDR2 SVGIG (reference sequence). CDR3 size: 13 residues. V was shortened by 3 bases and J by 3 bases, with 12 bases between the two germline ends. The CDR3 sequence is CAWSSPPGYEQYF. The DNA of the CDR3 is TGTGCCTGGAGCAGCCCCCCGGGCTACGAGCAGTACTTC.

The chain employs TRBV7-3 and TRBJ1-5; D perhaps matches TRBD1 (6 bases). Trimming left V 3 bases short and J 8 bases short, with 14 bases between. CDR3 size: 14 residues. The germline V gene has CDR1 SGHTA and CDR2 FQGTGA. The CDR3 sequence: CASSFSQGWEPQHF. The CDR3 DNA reads as TGTGCCAGCAGCTTTAGCCAGGGGTGGGAGCCCCAGCATTTT.

The gene calls are TRBV30 and TRBJ1-3, with a tentative D call TRBD1 (5 bases). The germline V and J ends were trimmed by 0 bases and 2 bases, with 17 bases remaining between them. The CDR3 contains 17 residues. Germline lookup yields CDR1 GTSNPN and CDR2 SVGIG (reference sequence). Here the CDR3 reads CAWSVGTYTLPGNTIYF. CDR3 in DNA: TGTGCCTGGAGTGTAGGGACTTACACTCTCCCTGGAAACACCATATATTTT.

The CDR3 DNA reads as TGTGCCAGCAGTACCCAGAGGAACGAGCAGTACTTC. This translates into CASSTQRNEQYF. J is TRBJ2-7 and V is TRBV28; no definite D call. The CDR3 runs 12 residues. Germline loops: CDR1 MDHEN, CDR2 SYDVKM. The V end was cut by 5 bases, the J end by 5 bases, with 10 bases between.

The chain carries TRBV28 and TRBJ2-7; D not resolved. The CDR3 covers 11 residues. The germline gives CDR1 MDHEN, CDR2 SYDVKM. Trimming removed 5 bases from V and 2 bases from J, with 4 bases in between. The CDR3 loop reads CASSDTYEQYF. For the CDR3, the DNA is TGTGCCAGCAGTGACACCTACGAGCAGTACTTC.

The rearrangement uses TRBV19 and TRBJ2-5; TRBD2 agrees at 10 bases. Germline lookup yields CDR1 LNHDA and CDR2 SQIVND (reference sequence). V lost 5 bases to trimming and J lost 4 bases; unmatched junction nucleotides: 7. The CDR3 covers 15 residues. The CDR3 nucleotides read TGTGCCAGTAGTGTGCAAAGCGGGAGGGGAGAGACCCAGTACTTC. This gives the protein CASSVQSGRGETQYF.

The J gene is TRBJ1-1, the V gene TRBV14; TRBD1 matches at 11 bases. CDR3 length equals 15 residues. J was trimmed by 6 bases and V by 4 bases; bases with no gene match: 7. Germline CDR1 SGHDN, CDR2 FVKESK. The CDR3 bases are TGTGCCAGCAGCCCTTACGGACAGGGGGCCTCTGAAGCTTTCTTT. Its protein product is CASSPYGQGASEAFF.

The chain employs TRBV5-1 and TRBJ2-7; 16 bases match TRBD2. Trimming took 0 bases from V and 2 from J; bases not matched to a gene: 5. The V gene's germline CDR1 is SGHRS and CDR2 YFSETQ. The CDR3 is made up of 18 amino acids. The CDR3 is CASSLVGLAGGTTYEQYF. For the CDR3, the DNA is TGCGCCAGCAGCTTGGTGGGACTAGCGGGAGGGACTACCTACGAGCAGTACTTC.

This chain joins TRBV4-1 and TRBJ2-3; TRBD2 might be the D (6 bases). The V gene's germline CDR1 is MGHRA and CDR2 YSYEKL. The CDR3 runs 13 residues. V was cut by 4 bases and J by 6 bases, with 11 bases left in between. The CDR3 loop reads CASSLGTPDTQYF. The DNA for the CDR3 is TGCGCCAGCAGCCTGGGGACTCCTGATACGCAGTATTTT.

The rearrangement joins TRBV5-8 to TRBJ2-7; tentatively, D is TRBD2 (6 bases). The V and J ends lost 3 bases and 1 base respectively, with 26 bases between them. Looked up from germline, CDR1 is SGHTS and CDR2 is YDEGEE. This CDR3 contains 19 residues. The CDR3 sequence: CASSSGRGPGGSSSYEQYF. CDR3 DNA sequence: TGTGCCAGCAGCTCGGGGCGTGGGCCTGGAGGGAGTTCGTCCTACGAGCAGTACTTC. The full variable domain, completed using reference TRBV5-8 and TRBJ2-7, is EAGVTQSPTHLIKTRGQQATLRCSPISGHTSVYWYQQALGLGLQFLLWYDEGEERNRGNFPPRFSGRQFPNYSSELNVNALELEDSALYLCASSSGRGPGGSSSYEQYFGPGTRLTVT.

The rearrangement uses TRBV19 and TRBJ2-2, with 7 bases aligning to TRBD1. After removal of 5 bases from V and 7 bases from J, the junction contained 7 bases not matched to a gene. This CDR3 spans 14 amino acids. Per germline, CDR1 LNHDA and CDR2 SQIVND (reference sequence). CDR3: CASSFTGVVGELFF. CDR3 in DNA: TGTGCCAGTAGTTTTACAGGGGTCGTCGGGGAGCTGTTTTTT.

The genes are TRBV2 and TRBJ2-7; possibly TRBD2 for D (6 bases). The CDR3 covers 17 residues. Looked up from germline, CDR1 is SNHLY and CDR2 is FYNNEI. V was cut by 10 bases and J by 0 bases, with 25 bases left in between. CDR3: CATTTSGVKTSSYEQYF. In nucleotides, the CDR3 is TGTGCCACCACCACCTCGGGGGTTAAAACAAGCTCCTACGAGCAGTACTTC.

The rearrangement links TRBV7-2 to TRBJ2-7, with D uncertain. V was trimmed by 1 base and J by 2 bases, leaving 6 bases between them. The CDR3 is 13 amino acids. CDR1 SGHTA and CDR2 FQGNSA come from the germline V gene. CDR3 protein: CASSLVVPYEQYF. The CDR3 nucleotides are TGTGCCAGCAGCTTAGTAGTCCCCTACGAGCAGTACTTC. Together with reference TRBV7-2 and TRBJ2-7, the CDR3 gives the full variable domain: GAGVSQSPSNKVTEKGKDVELRCDPISGHTALYWYRQSLGQGLEFLIYFQGNSAPDKSGLPSDRFSAERTGGSVSTLTIQRTQQEDSAVYLCASSLVVPYEQYFGPGTRLTVT.

To note about this clone: The junction shows a germline mismatch at one end, possibly a read error. The rearrangement uses TRBV7-6 and TRBJ2-2; 14 bases fit TRBD2. CDR3 size: 18 residues. Germline V gives CDR1 SGHVS, CDR2 FNYEAQ. CDR3 in amino acids: CASSLGGLAGAVVGEPFF. In DNA form, the CDR3 reads TGTGCCAGCAGCTTAGGGGGACTAGCGGGAGCGGTTGTCGGGGAGCCGTTTTTT.

V gene TRBV27 combines with J gene TRBJ1-4; the D gene is possibly TRBD1 (5 bases). V dropped 5 bases and J dropped 0 bases, with 10 bases sitting between them. CDR1 and CDR2 from the germline V gene are MNHEY and SMNVEV (reference sequence). The CDR3 is 15 residues long. The CDR3 bases are TGTGCCAGCAGTCCAATGACAGCAACTAATGAAAAACTGTTTTTT. It is translated as CASSPMTATNEKLFF.

The rearrangement links TRBV7-8 to TRBJ1-1; D possibly corresponds to TRBD1 (5 bases). The CDR3 runs 15 residues. Trimming took 5 bases from V and 1 from J, leaving 14 bases between them. CDR1 and CDR2 (germline): SGHVS, FQNEAQ. The CDR3 spells CASSVRGPGNTEAFF. CDR3 nucleotides: TGTGCCAGCAGCGTTAGGGGCCCGGGGAACACTGAAGCTTTCTTT.

CDR3 nucleotides: TGTGCCAGCAGCACCGGGACATCCTACGAGCAGTACTTC. Translating gives CASSTGTSYEQYF. The chain uses TRBV6-5 and TRBJ2-5; TRBD1 might be the D (6 bases). The end of the DNA fits TRBJ2-7 better, so the J call may be wrong. The CDR3 length is 13 residues. Germline V lookup: CDR1 MNHEY, CDR2 SVGAGI.